The present T cell receptor beta chain was sequenced within a study of cytomegalovirus exposure and HLA in healthy donors. Study as a whole: The 110 or so validation repertoires were produced on the same platform as the 550 to 700 repertoires of the first cohort. This was reported in a later analysis. Study-level points and caveats: High specificity and sensitivity for cytomegalovirus status were reported for the classifier. Later, an analysis found that TCR clusters from the first cohort tended to co-occur in the 120 or so validation repertoires. Investigators reported 150 to 200 TCR beta chains as tied to cytomegalovirus.

Sequencing was performed with immunoSEQ multiplex PCR; in TCRdb, only in-frame clones are kept and a portion is missing. This sample has 180,000 or so clones, with about 89% found just once. This clone has a single count. Its antigen is currently unknown. Germline CDR1 is MDHEN and CDR2 is SYDVKM. The CDR3 runs to 16 residues. V lost 7 bases to trimming and J lost 3 bases; unmatched junction nucleotides: 9. Specimen: PBMCs. V is TRBV28 and J is TRBJ1-4, with TRBD1 matching over 9 bases. The TCR was taken from a man between 18 and 29 years old in good health and CMV-seropositive. The CDR3 region has the DNA TGTGCCAGCACTCCCCCGGGACAGGGCCCTAATGAAAAACTGTTTTTT. This translates into CASTPPGQGPNEKLFF.